One and the same sample provided the 28 T cell receptor beta chains below, sequenced in a study of cytomegalovirus exposure and HLA in healthy donors (dated by TCRdb to 2015 to 2018). Library preparation used the immunoSEQ multiplex PCR assay. For the multiplex PCR, a mixture combining 60 forward primers for TCR Vbeta segments and 13 reverse primers for TCR Jbeta segments was used. This is the immuneACCESS table as TCRdb keeps it, with only in-frame sequences that have V and J called. A part of the clones is gone; compared with another copy, unresolved V genes explain less than half, and the rest is unexplained. For this sample the table gives roughly 170,000 clones, of which about 80% were detected only once. The ten largest clonotypes hold roughly 0.7% of the sample. Material: PBMCs. These receptors all stem from a boy younger than 18 in good health and CMV-seronegative.

V is TRBV7-9 and J is TRBJ2-3, with TRBD2 identical over 14 bases. V was pared by 5 bases and J by 4 bases, with 8 bases of the junction left unmatched. CDR3 length: 17 residues. From germline, CDR1 is SEHNR and CDR2 FQNEAQ (reference sequence). CDR3: CASSVPGTSGSSDTQYF. The DNA of the CDR3 is TGTGCCAGCAGCGTTCCCGGGACTAGCGGGAGTTCAGATACGCAGTATTTT. Full variable domain (rest looked up from reference TRBV7-9 and TRBJ2-3): DTGVSQNPRHKITKRGQNVTFRCDPISEHNRLYWYRQTLGQGPEFLTYFQNEAQLEKSRLLSDRFSAERPKGSFSTLEIQRTEQGDSAMYLCASSVPGTSGSSDTQYFGPGTRLTVL.

This rearrangement joins TRBV5-1 to TRBJ1-1; D uncertain. The CDR3 has 14 residues. V lost 1 base, J lost 3 bases, and 10 bases lay in between. The germline gives CDR1 SGHRS, CDR2 YFSETQ. The CDR3 nucleotides are TGCGCCAGCAGCTTGAGACAAACCGACACTGAAGCTTTCTTT. Encoded protein: CASSLRQTDTEAFF. The whole variable domain, remainder taken from reference TRBV5-1 and TRBJ1-1, is KAGVTQTPRYLIKTRGQQVTLSCSPISGHRSVSWYQQTPGQGLQFLFEYFSETQRNKGNFPGRFSGRQFSNSRSEMNVSTLELGDSALYLCASSLRQTDTEAFFGQGTRLTVV.

This clone came up once. The chain couples TRBV11-2 to TRBJ2-2, with D possibly being TRBD1 (5 bases). CDR3 length: 14 residues. Trimming removed 5 bases from V and 7 bases from J, with 14 bases in between. Germline V lookup: CDR1 SGHAT, CDR2 FQNNGV. The CDR3: CASSQGVTFGELFF. In DNA form, the CDR3 reads TGTGCCAGCAGCCAAGGGGTCACCTTCGGGGAGCTGTTTTTT. The complete variable domain, with remaining parts taken from reference TRBV11-2 and TRBJ2-2, reads EAGVAQSPRYKIIEKRQSVAFWCNPISGHATLYWYQQILGQGPKLLIQFQNNGVVDDSQLPKDRFSAERLKGVDSTLKIQPAKLEDSAVYLCASSQGVTFGELFFGEGSRLTVL.

The chain employs TRBV27 and TRBJ2-7, with 11 nucleotides matching TRBD2. Germline trimming cut 5 bases from V and 4 bases from J; bases unmatched to any gene: 10. The CDR3 runs to 16 residues. CDR1 MNHEY and CDR2 SMNVEV come from the germline V gene (reference sequence). In nucleotides, the CDR3 is TGTGCCAGCAGTCCCCTGACTAGCGGGATGTGGTACGAGCAGTACTTC. It yields the protein CASSPLTSGMWYEQYF.

Worth noting for this clone: One end of the junction fails to match germline, which may point to a read error. J is TRBJ2-2 and V is TRBV7-9; TRBD1 might be the D (6 bases). CDR1 SEHNR and CDR2 FQNEAQ come from the germline V gene (reference sequence). This CDR3 has 15 residues. The CDR3 DNA follows: TGTTCCAGCAGCTTAAGAACAGGGCCGCCCGGGGAGCTGTTTTTT. It encodes CSSSLRTGPPGELFF.

The chain uses TRBV6-1 and TRBJ2-6, with 8 bases aligning to TRBD1. The CDR3 is 20 amino acids. The V and J ends lost 4 bases and 0 bases, in that order; junction bases with no gene match: 14. The germline V gene has CDR1 MNHNS and CDR2 SASEGT. CDR3: CASSVRTGSKRFSGANVLTF. The CDR3 DNA is TGTGCCAGCAGTGTAAGGACAGGGAGTAAGAGATTCTCTGGGGCCAACGTCCTGACTTTC.

J is TRBJ2-1 and V is TRBV15; TRBD2 agrees at 8 bases. Germline values: CDR1 LNHNV, CDR2 YYDKDF (reference sequence). Trimming cost V 5 bases and J 0 bases; bases outside gene matches: 3. There are 15 residues in the CDR3. The CDR3 protein is CATSGSGSSYNEQFF. DNA of the CDR3: TGTGCCACCAGCGGGAGCGGGAGCTCCTACAATGAGCAGTTCTTC.

The genes are TRBV11-3 and TRBJ2-3; possible D gene TRBD2, 6 bases. This CDR3 has 16 residues. The germline V gene has CDR1 SGHNT and CDR2 YENEEA. The V end lost 4 bases, the J end lost 4 bases, and 18 bases lay between the germline ends. The CDR3 DNA sequence: TGTGCCAGCAGCTCACCACCGGGACTTAGATCAGATACGCAGTATTTT. As protein: CASSSPPGLRSDTQYF.

J is TRBJ1-2 and V is TRBV28; unclear D gene. Germline V CDR1 and CDR2: MDHEN, SYDVKM. V gave up 8 bases and J gave up 1 base, with 11 bases separating them. The CDR3 contains 13 residues. The CDR3 DNA sequence: TGTGCCAGCTATCTCGGGATTAACTATGGCTACACCTTC. Encoded protein: CASYLGINYGYTF.

The chain employs TRBV29-1 and TRBJ2-1; 9 bases agree with TRBD2. CDR3 size: 12 residues. The ends lost 4 bases at V and 13 bases at J; junction bases unmatched: 8. CDR1 and CDR2 (germline): SQVTM, ANQGSEA. The CDR3 DNA follows: TGCAGCGTTGTTGGTAGCGGGAGCCGACAGTTCTTC. It codes for CSVVGSGSRQFF.

The chain recombines TRBV27 with TRBJ2-7, with 8 bases matching TRBD1. With V trimmed by 2 bases and J by 2 bases, 8 bases remained unmatched. Germline assignment: CDR1 MNHEY and CDR2 SMNVEV (reference sequence). There are 16 residues in the CDR3. The CDR3 coding sequence is TGTGCCAGCAGTTTAGGGCCCGGGACAGGCGCCTACGAGCAGTACTTC. It specifies CASSLGPGTGAYEQYF.

This chain links TRBV20-1 with TRBJ2-1; possible D gene TRBD2, 6 bases. The CDR3 is 11 amino acids. V dropped 6 bases and J dropped 8 bases, with 11 bases sitting between them. CDR1 is DFQATT, CDR2 SNEGSKA, per germline (reference sequence). The DNA for the CDR3 is TGCAGTGCCGTTGGGACTCATGAGCAGTTCTTC. As protein: CSAVGTHEQFF.

The chain joins TRBV7-6 to TRBJ1-4; 9 bases agree with TRBD1. The CDR3 has 13 amino acids. The V and J ends lost 7 bases and 9 bases, in that order; junction bases with no gene match: 6. Looked up from germline, CDR1 is SGHVS and CDR2 is FNYEAQ. The CDR3 DNA follows: TGTGCCAGCAAGTCACAGGGGGCACAAAAACTGTTTTTT. This encodes CASKSQGAQKLFF.

The rearrangement links TRBV2 to TRBJ2-7, with D possibly TRBD1 on 5 matching bases. Germline values: CDR1 SNHLY, CDR2 FYNNEI. This CDR3 spans 14 amino acids. The ends were cut back, 5 bases at V and 4 bases at J, with 15 bases in the middle. CDR3 protein: CASSYSRAGYEQYF. CDR3 coding DNA: TGTGCCAGCAGTTACAGCAGGGCAGGATACGAGCAGTACTTC.

V usage is TRBV5-6 and J usage is TRBJ2-7; D is perhaps TRBD1 (7 bases). Trimming shortened V by 6 bases and J by 4 bases, and 17 bases separated the two germline ends. The germline V gene has CDR1 SGHDT and CDR2 YYEEEE. This CDR3 has 14 amino acids. CDR3 region: CASTSTGRPYEQYF. The DNA for the CDR3 is TGTGCCAGCACCTCGACAGGGAGGCCGTACGAGCAGTACTTC.

DNA of the CDR3: TGCAGCGTCGAGGACAGGGGACGAGAGACCCAGTACTTC. Residues: CSVEDRGRETQYF. This sequence joins TRBV29-1 and TRBJ2-5; TRBD1 aligns across 9 bases. Per the germline V gene, CDR1 is SQVTM and CDR2 is ANQGSEA. The V and J ends lost 6 bases and 4 bases, in that order; junction bases with no gene match: 6. CDR3 length: 13 residues.

In this sample, this clone turned up a few times. DNA of the CDR3: TGTGCCAGCAGCCCCATCGGGGGGGTTCGGGAAGCTTTCTTT. This translates into CASSPIGGVREAFF. The chain joins TRBV6-5 to TRBJ1-1; the D gene is possibly TRBD1 (5 bases). The CDR3 runs to 14 residues. CDR1 MNHEY and CDR2 SVGAGI come from the germline V gene. The V and J ends lost 6 bases and 8 bases respectively, with 19 bases between them.

The rearrangement uses TRBV19 and TRBJ1-5; no clear D. Germline V gives CDR1 LNHDA, CDR2 SQIVND (reference sequence). The V gene lost 3 bases and the J gene lost 4 bases, with 10 bases spanning the gap. The CDR3 covers 14 residues. CDR3 region: CASSIDAGNQPQHF. The CDR3 DNA reads TGTGCCAGTAGTATCGACGCCGGGAATCAGCCCCAGCATTTT.

The chain couples TRBV7-2 to TRBJ2-4, with no clear D. The CDR3 extends over 13 amino acids. CDR1 SGHTA and CDR2 FQGNSA come from the germline V gene. The ends were cut back, 1 base at V and 6 bases at J, with 7 bases in the middle. CDR3 in amino acids: CASSLDLRNIQYF. Here the CDR3 DNA reads TGTGCCAGCAGCTTAGATCTGAGAAACATTCAGTACTTC.

The rearrangement joins TRBV28 to TRBJ1-2, with a possible D match to TRBD1 (6 bases). Trimming took off 4 bases at V and 3 bases at J, with 21 bases between the two ends. CDR3 length: 17 residues. CDR1 and CDR2 from the germline V gene are MDHEN and SYDVKM. The DNA for the CDR3 is TGTGCCAGCAGTTCACCCCTACGACAGGCTCTTGACTATGGCTACACCTTC. This codes for CASSSPLRQALDYGYTF.

The rearrangement joins TRBV11-1 to TRBJ2-5; D possibly corresponds to TRBD2 (6 bases). V was cut by 6 bases and J by 2 bases, with 16 bases left in between. The germline V gene encodes CDR1 SGHAT and CDR2 FQDESV (reference sequence). There are 15 residues in the CDR3. CDR3 DNA sequence: TGTGCCAGCAGAATAGACGGAGGGTATCAAGAGACCCAGTACTTC. Translation gives CASRIDGGYQETQYF.

The V and J genes are TRBV19 and TRBJ2-1, with 9 bases fitting TRBD2. V lost 6 bases and J lost 0; bases outside the gene matches: 6. The germline V gene encodes CDR1 LNHDA and CDR2 SQIVND (reference sequence). This CDR3 region has 16 residues. Written as DNA, the CDR3 is TGTGCCAGTAGGGCGGGAGGGCGTAGCTCCTACAATGAGCAGTTCTTC. It is translated as CASRAGGRSSYNEQFF.

V and J are TRBV10-2 and TRBJ1-2; TRBD1 might be the D (5 bases). V lost 10 bases and J lost 2, with 14 bases in between. Looked up from germline, CDR1 is WSHSY and CDR2 is SAAADI. The CDR3 spans 13 residues. The CDR3 sequence is CATRQGYNYGYTF. For the CDR3, the DNA is TGCGCCACCAGGCAGGGATACAACTATGGCTACACCTTC.

The CDR3 reads CASRPRTGLNSYNEQFF. The CDR3 nucleotides are TGCGCCAGCAGGCCAAGGACAGGGTTAAACTCCTACAATGAGCAGTTCTTC. The J gene is TRBJ2-1, the V gene TRBV5-1; 8 positions agree with TRBD1. Trimming removed 5 bases from V and 0 bases from J; junction bases left unmatched: 10. The germline CDR1 and CDR2 sequences are SGHRS and YFSETQ. CDR3 length: 17 residues.

The genes are TRBV15 and TRBJ1-2; D might be TRBD1 (5 bases). Trimming stripped 0 bases from V and 8 bases from J, with 16 bases between. CDR1 is LNHNV, CDR2 YYDKDF, per germline (reference sequence). This CDR3 comprises 15 residues. The CDR3 spells CATSRDSPGILGYTF. DNA for the CDR3: TGTGCCACCAGCAGAGATTCACCAGGGATTCTCGGCTACACCTTC.

The chain joins TRBV29-1 to TRBJ2-3; D gene uncertain. The CDR3 contains 10 residues. V dropped 7 bases and J dropped 2 bases, with 4 bases sitting between them. Germline V CDR1 and CDR2: SQVTM, ANQGSEA. The CDR3: CSAFTDTQYF. CDR3 nucleotides: TGCAGCGCCTTCACAGATACGCAGTATTTT.

The chain couples TRBV13 to TRBJ2-4; 10 bases are a match to TRBD1. The junction had 8 bases not matched to a gene; V was cut back by 4 bases and J by 8 bases. CDR1 is PRHDT and CDR2 is FYEKMQ in the germline V gene (reference sequence). This CDR3 contains 15 residues. Here the CDR3 reads CASSYDRGRGDIQYF. In DNA form, the CDR3 reads TGTGCCAGCAGCTACGACAGGGGGCGGGGGGACATTCAGTACTTC.

The chain couples TRBV4-3 to TRBJ1-1; no definite D call. This CDR3 is built from 15 residues. V lost 2 bases, J lost 1 base, and 11 bases lay in between. Germline loops: CDR1 LGHNA, CDR2 YSLEER. The CDR3 DNA reads TGCGCCAGCAGCCAATCGGGGAGGCGGAACACTGAAGCTTTCTTT. Encoded protein: CASSQSGRRNTEAFF.